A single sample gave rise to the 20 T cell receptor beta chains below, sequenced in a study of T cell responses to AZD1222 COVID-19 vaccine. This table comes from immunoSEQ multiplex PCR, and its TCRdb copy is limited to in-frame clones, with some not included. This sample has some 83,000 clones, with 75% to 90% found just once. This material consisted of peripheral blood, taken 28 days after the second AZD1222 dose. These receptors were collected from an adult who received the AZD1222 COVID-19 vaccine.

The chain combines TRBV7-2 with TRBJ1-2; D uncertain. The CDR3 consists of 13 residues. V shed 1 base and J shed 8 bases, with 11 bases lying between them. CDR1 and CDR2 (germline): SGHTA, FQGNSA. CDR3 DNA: TGTGCCAGCAGCTTAGGCCAGCGTGAGGGCTACACCTTC. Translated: CASSLGQREGYTF.

This CDR3 is CASSVGQNYGYTF. As DNA, the CDR3 is TGTGCCAGCAGTGTCGGACAGAACTATGGCTACACCTTC. The rearrangement links TRBV25-1 to TRBJ1-2; D possibly corresponds to TRBD1 (6 bases). Looked up from germline, CDR1 is MGHDK and CDR2 is SYGVNS. There are 13 residues in the CDR3. V lost 4 bases, J lost 2 bases, and 8 bases lay in between.

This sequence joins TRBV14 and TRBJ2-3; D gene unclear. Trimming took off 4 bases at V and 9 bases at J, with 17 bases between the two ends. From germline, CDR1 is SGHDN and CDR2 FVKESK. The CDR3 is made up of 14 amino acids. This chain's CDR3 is CASSPLSGIETQYF. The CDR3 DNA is TGTGCCAGCAGCCCCTTATCTGGGATAGAGACGCAGTATTTT.

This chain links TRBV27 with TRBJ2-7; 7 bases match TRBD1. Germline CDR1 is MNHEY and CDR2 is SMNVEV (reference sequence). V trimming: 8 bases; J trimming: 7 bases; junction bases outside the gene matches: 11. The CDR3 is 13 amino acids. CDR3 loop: CASSRGGAWEQYF. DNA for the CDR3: TGTGCCAGCTCCAGAGGGGGCGCGTGGGAGCAGTACTTC.

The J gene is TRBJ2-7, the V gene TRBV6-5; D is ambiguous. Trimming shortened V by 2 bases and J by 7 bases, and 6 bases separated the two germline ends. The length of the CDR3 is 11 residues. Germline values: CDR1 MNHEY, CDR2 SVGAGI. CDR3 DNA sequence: TGTGCCAGCAGTTACCTGGGGGAGCAGTACTTC. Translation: CASSYLGEQYF.

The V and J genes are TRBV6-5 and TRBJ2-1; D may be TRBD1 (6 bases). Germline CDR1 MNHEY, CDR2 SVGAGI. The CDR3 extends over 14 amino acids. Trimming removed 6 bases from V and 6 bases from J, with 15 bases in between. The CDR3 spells CASRPGQRINEQFF. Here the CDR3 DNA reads TGTGCCAGCAGACCGGGACAACGTATCAATGAGCAGTTCTTC.

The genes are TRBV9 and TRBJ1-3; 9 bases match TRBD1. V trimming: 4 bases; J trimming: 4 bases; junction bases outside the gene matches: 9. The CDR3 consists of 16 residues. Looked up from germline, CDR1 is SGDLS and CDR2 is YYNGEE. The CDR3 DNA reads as TGTGCCAGCAGCCCAGGGGACAGGGAGTTCGGAAACACCATATATTTT. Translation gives CASSPGDREFGNTIYF.

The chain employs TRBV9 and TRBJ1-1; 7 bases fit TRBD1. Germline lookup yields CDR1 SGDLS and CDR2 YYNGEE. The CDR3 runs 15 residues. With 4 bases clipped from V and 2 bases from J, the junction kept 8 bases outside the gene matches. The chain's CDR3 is CASSPFGGGNTEAFF. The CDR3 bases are TGTGCCAGCAGCCCATTCGGAGGGGGCAACACTGAAGCTTTCTTT.

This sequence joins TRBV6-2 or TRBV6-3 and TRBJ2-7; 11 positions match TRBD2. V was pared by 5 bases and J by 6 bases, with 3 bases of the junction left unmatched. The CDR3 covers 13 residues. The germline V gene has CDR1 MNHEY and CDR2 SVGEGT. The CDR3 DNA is TGTGCCAGCAGTCCGGGGACTAGCGGCGAGCAGTACTTC. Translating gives CASSPGTSGEQYF.

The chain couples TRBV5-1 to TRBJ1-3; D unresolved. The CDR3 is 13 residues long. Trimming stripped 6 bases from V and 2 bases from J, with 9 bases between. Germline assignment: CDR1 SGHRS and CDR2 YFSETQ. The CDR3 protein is CASKNTAGNTIYF. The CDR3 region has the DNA TGCGCCAGCAAAAATACCGCTGGAAACACCATATATTTT.

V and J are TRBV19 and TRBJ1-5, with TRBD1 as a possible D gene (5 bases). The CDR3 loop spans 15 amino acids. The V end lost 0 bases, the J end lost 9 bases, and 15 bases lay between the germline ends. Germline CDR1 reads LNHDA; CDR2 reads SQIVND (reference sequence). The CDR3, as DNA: TGTGCCAGTAGTATAGATCGTTGGGGGTCCGGGCCCCAGCATTTT. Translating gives CASSIDRWGSGPQHF.

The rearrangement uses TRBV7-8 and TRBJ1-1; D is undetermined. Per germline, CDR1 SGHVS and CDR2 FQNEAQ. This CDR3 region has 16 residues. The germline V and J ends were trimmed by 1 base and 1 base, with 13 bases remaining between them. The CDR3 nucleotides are TGTGCCAGCAGCTTAGTCTTAAGTGGACCGAACACTGAAGCTTTCTTT. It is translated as CASSLVLSGPNTEAFF.

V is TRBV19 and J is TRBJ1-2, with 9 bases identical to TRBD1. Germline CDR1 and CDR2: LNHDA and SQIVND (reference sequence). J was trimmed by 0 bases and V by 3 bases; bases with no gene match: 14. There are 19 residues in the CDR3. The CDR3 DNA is TGTGCCAGTAGTATCCCCCGACCGGGACAGGGACTCTCTAACTATGGCTACACCTTC. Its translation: CASSIPRPGQGLSNYGYTF.

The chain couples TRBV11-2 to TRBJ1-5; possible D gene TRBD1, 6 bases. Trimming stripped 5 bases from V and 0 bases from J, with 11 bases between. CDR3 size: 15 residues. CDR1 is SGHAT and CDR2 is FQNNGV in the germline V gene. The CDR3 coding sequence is TGTGCCAGCAGCAGGGGGGATTATAGCAATCAGCCCCAGCATTTT. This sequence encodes CASSRGDYSNQPQHF.

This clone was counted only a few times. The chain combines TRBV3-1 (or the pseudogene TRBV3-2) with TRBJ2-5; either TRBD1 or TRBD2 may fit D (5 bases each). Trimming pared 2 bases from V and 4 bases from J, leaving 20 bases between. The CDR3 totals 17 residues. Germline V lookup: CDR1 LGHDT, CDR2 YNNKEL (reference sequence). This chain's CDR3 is CASSQSPWGPSGETQYF. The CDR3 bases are TGTGCCAGCAGCCAATCCCCCTGGGGCCCCAGCGGAGAGACCCAGTACTTC.

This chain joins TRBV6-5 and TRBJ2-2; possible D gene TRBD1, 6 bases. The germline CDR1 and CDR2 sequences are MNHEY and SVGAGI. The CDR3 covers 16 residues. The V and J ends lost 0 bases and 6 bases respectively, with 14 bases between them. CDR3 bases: TGTGCCAGCAGTTACTCGAATACAGGGAGAGCCGGGGAGCTGTTTTTT. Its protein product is CASSYSNTGRAGELFF.

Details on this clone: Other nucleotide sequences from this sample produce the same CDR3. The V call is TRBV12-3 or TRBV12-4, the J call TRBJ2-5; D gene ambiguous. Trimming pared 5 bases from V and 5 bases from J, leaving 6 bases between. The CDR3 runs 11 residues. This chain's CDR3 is CASSPKETQYF. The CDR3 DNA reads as TGTGCCAGCAGTCCCAAGGAGACCCAGTACTTC.

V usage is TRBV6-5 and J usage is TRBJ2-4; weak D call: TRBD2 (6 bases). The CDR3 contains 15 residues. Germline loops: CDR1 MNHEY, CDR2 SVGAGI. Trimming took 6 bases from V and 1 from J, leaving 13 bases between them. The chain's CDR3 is CASRPGEFAKNIQYF. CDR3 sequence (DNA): TGTGCCAGCAGGCCGGGAGAATTTGCCAAAAACATTCAGTACTTC.

The DNA for the CDR3 is TGTGCCAGCAGTCAGGGCCCGAATTCACCCCTCCACTTT. Protein: CASSQGPNSPLHF. This rearrangement joins TRBV25-1 to TRBJ1-6; a weak D match, TRBD1 (5 bases). V lost 5 bases and J lost 7, with 9 bases in between. In germline, CDR1 is MGHDK, CDR2 SYGVNS. The CDR3 extends over 13 amino acids.

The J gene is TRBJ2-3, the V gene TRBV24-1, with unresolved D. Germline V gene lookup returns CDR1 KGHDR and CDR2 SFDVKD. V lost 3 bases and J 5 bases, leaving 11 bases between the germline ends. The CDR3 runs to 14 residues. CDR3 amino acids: CATSDVLGIDTQYF. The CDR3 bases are TGTGCCACCAGTGATGTTTTGGGGATAGATACGCAGTATTTT.